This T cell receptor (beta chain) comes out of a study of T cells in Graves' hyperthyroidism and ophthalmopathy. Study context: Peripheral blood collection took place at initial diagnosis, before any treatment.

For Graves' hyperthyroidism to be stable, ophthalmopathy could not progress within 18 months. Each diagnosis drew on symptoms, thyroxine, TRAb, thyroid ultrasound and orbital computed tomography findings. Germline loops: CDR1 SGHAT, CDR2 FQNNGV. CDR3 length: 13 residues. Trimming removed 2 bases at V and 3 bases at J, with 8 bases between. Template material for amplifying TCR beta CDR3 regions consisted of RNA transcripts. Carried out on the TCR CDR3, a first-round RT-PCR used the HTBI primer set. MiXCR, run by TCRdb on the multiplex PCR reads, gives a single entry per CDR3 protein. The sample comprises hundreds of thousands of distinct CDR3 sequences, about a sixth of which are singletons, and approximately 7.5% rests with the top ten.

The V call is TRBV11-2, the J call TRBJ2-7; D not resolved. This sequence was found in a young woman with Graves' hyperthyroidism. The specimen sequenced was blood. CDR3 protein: CASSLNRHYEQYF. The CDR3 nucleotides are TGTGCCAGCAGCTTAAACAGACACTACGAGCAGTACTTC.